The next 10 T cell receptor beta chains were all read from a single sample in a study of cytomegalovirus exposure and HLA in healthy donors. TCRdb's copy holds only in-frame clones and misses some; the assay was immunoSEQ multiplex PCR. The data hold 80,000 to 90,000 clones, with roughly 97% observed a single time. Input material: PBMCs. These receptors were collected from a man aged 18 to 29 in good health and CMV-seronegative.

The chain recombines TRBV6-1 with TRBJ1-2; unclear D gene. Germline V gene sequence: CDR1 MNHNS, CDR2 SASEGT. Trimming shortened V by 5 bases and J by 8 bases, and 18 bases separated the two germline ends. This CDR3 region has 14 residues. The CDR3 protein is CASSPRTPRRGYTF. The CDR3 coding sequence is TGTGCCAGCAGTCCCCGGACTCCCAGAAGGGGCTACACCTTC.

Here the CDR3 DNA reads TGTGCCAGCAGCTTAGGGGGGGTAGGTAGGGATAAAGCTTTCTTT. Amino acid sequence: CASSLGGVGRDKAFF. This chain connects TRBV7-2 to TRBJ1-1, with D tentatively TRBD1 (5 bases). Germline assignment: CDR1 SGHTA and CDR2 FQGNSA. Trimming pared 1 base from V and 9 bases from J, leaving 18 bases between. There are 15 residues in the CDR3.

V and J are TRBV29-1 and TRBJ2-5; D not resolved. The ends were cut back, 3 bases at V and 5 bases at J, with 16 bases in the middle. Germline-derived CDR1 and CDR2 are SQVTM and ANQGSEA. The CDR3 runs to 14 residues. CDR3 bases: TGCAGCGTTGACGGCGGCGTCGCCGGGGAGACCCAGTACTTC. It translates to CSVDGGVAGETQYF. The whole variable domain, filled in from reference TRBV29-1 and TRBJ2-5, reads SAVISQKPSRDICQRGTSLTIQCQVDSQVTMMFWYRQQPGQSLTLIATANQGSEATYESGFVIDKFPISRPNLTFSTLTVSNMSPEDSSIYLCSVDGGVAGETQYFGPGTRLLVL.

The chain joins TRBV9 to TRBJ2-5; TRBD1 is a possible D gene (6 bases). CDR1 and CDR2 (germline): SGDLS, YYNGEE. The V end was cut by 4 bases, the J end by 5 bases, with 15 bases between. This CDR3 region has 14 residues. This CDR3 is CASSLRTDLETQYF. CDR3 sequence (DNA): TGTGCCAGCAGCTTAAGGACAGATTTGGAGACCCAGTACTTC.

V is TRBV29-1 and J is TRBJ2-3, with D possibly being TRBD1 (5 bases). Germline V CDR1 and CDR2: SQVTM, ANQGSEA. CDR3 length: 13 amino acids. V lost 5 bases, J lost 5 bases, and 14 bases lay in between. The CDR3 here is CSVSNRLVDTQYF. CDR3 nucleotides: TGCAGCGTTTCTAACAGGCTGGTAGATACGCAGTATTTT.

V gene TRBV19 combines with J gene TRBJ2-3; 12 bases are shared with TRBD2. J was trimmed by 2 bases and V by 3 bases; bases with no gene match: 6. The CDR3 consists of 17 residues. CDR1 and CDR2 from the germline V gene are LNHDA and SQIVND (reference sequence). The CDR3 region is CASSMDLAGGNTDTQYF. In DNA form, the CDR3 reads TGTGCCAGTAGTATGGATCTAGCGGGAGGGAACACAGATACGCAGTATTTT.

This chain joins TRBV19 and TRBJ1-5; D perhaps matches TRBD1 (5 bases). Trimming took 3 bases from V and 0 from J, leaving 15 bases between them. The CDR3 loop spans 17 amino acids. CDR1 is LNHDA and CDR2 is SQIVND in the germline V gene (reference sequence). The CDR3 DNA reads TGTGCCAGTAGTATGAGTGGAGGGGTCCCTAGCAATCAGCCCCAGCATTTT. This translates into CASSMSGGVPSNQPQHF.

The V and J genes are TRBV25-1 and TRBJ2-7, with D possibly matching TRBD2 (7 bases). Trimming removed 0 bases at V and 2 bases at J, with 14 bases between. CDR3 length: 16 residues. From germline, CDR1 is MGHDK and CDR2 SYGVNS. The DNA for the CDR3 is TGTGCCAGCAGTGAATATAGGGGGGGGGATACCTACGAGCAGTACTTC. Protein sequence: CASSEYRGGDTYEQYF.

V is TRBV6-5 and J is TRBJ1-1; the D is unclear. There are 13 residues in the CDR3. V lost 0 bases and J lost 11, with 13 bases in between. CDR1 and CDR2 (germline): MNHEY, SVGAGI. DNA of the CDR3: TGTGCCAGCAGTTACTCGTCCAGCGGCGCGGCTTTCTTT. This encodes CASSYSSSGAAFF.

The V call is TRBV18, the J call TRBJ2-7, with D possibly TRBD1 on 6 matching bases. The ends were cut back, 0 bases at V and 2 bases at J, with 8 bases in the middle. The CDR3 runs 14 residues. Germline V lookup: CDR1 KGHSH, CDR2 LQKENI. The CDR3 loop is CASSPPDRTYEQYF. The CDR3 DNA follows: TGTGCCAGCTCACCACCGGACAGAACCTACGAGCAGTACTTC.